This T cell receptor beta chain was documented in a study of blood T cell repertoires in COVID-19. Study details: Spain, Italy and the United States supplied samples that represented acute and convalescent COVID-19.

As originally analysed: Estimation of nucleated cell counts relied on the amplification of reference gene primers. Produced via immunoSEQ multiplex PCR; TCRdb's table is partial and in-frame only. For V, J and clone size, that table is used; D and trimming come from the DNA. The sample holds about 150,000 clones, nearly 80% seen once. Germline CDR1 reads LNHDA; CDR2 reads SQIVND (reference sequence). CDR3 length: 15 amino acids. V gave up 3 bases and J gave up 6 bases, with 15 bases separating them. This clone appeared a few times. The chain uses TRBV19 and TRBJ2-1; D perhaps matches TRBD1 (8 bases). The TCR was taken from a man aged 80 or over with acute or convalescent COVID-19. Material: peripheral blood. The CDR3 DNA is TGTGCCAGTAGTATTTGGACAGGGAGGGGCAATGAGCAGTTCTTC. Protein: CASSIWTGRGNEQFF.